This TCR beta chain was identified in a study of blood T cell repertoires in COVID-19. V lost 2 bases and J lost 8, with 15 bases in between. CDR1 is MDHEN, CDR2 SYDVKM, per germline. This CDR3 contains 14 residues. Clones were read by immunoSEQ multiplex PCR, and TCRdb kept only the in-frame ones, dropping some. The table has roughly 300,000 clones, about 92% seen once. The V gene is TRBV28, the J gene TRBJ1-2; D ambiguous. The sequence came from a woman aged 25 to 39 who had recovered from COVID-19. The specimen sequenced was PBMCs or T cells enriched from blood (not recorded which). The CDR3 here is CASSLNAGGRGYTF. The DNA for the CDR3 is TGTGCCAGCAGTTTAAATGCGGGAGGTCGGGGCTACACCTTC.